The text below deals with one T cell receptor beta chain. Its antigen is unknown. The sample holds no much larger clone one base away, and base qualities are not on file. The library was obtained by 5' RACE. Sequencing was carried out with an Illumina HiSeq 2500. A second PCR of about 7 to 12 cycles was run with a J-beta primer mix and a sample-barcoded 5' primer. Each TCR beta cDNA molecule received a unique molecular identifier from a template-switch 5' adaptor carrying 12 random nucleotides. At least 2.5 million CDR3-containing paired-end reads were obtained from each sample. The Mint cDNA synthesis kit, primed by a TRBC-specific oligonucleotide, was used to synthesize first-strand cDNA from all RNA. Following uracil-DNA glycosylase treatment, a first 18-cycle PCR with universal primers M1SS and BC2_uni_R was performed on all cDNA. The paper's data handling went like this. For normalization, 1 million high-quality reads were randomly selected from each sample, with every read carrying a distinct molecular identifier. Reads with shared molecular identifiers were discarded instead of being binned into consensus sequences. CDR3 identification, clonotype clustering and error correction used MiTCR with a Q25 quality threshold and the strictest error-elimination algorithm. A nonparametric unseen species model with Euler transformation was used to estimate lower-bound total TCR beta diversity. The public reads were reanalyzed by TCRdb: fastp trimming at Q25, MiXCR alignment, in-frame beta chains only. Rows are combined by CDR3 protein, so each entry shows the most common genes and DNA. The V and J calls and clone size come from TCRdb's table, not from the authors' own analysis. In this sample the table shows roughly 1,000,000 distinct CDR3 sequences, around 27% of which occur a single time. Clones ranked in the top ten supply less than 0.75% of the sample.

This record belongs to a study of blood T cells in healthy people across ages (dated by TCRdb to 2015 to 2017). For context, the study as a whole: In model experiments, roughly one uniquely barcoded TCR beta cDNA molecule per two T cells was captured by template switching. Using deep sequencing normalized with unique cDNA molecular identifiers, the study measured how TCR beta repertoire diversity changes with age. Donors were grouped into four age groups: young (average approximately 15 years), middle-aged (39), aged (over 55) and long-lived (approximately 82). Two additional independent replicas of 1 million unique cDNA reads from the same blood draw were analyzed for two donors (one aged 18 to 30 and one aged 80 or older).

CDR1 SEHNR and CDR2 FQNEAQ are derived from the germline V gene (reference sequence). At the junction V is shortened by 4 bases and J by 5 bases; bases outside the gene matches: 13. The CDR3 sequence holds 16 residues, the cysteine and phenylalanine included. Only CDR3 DNA is held: 48 bases, read in frame from base 1. The donors were roughly 40 Caucasian individuals from Russia, aged roughly 6 to 90 years, who were systemically healthy. Each donor gave 8 to 10 milliliters of peripheral blood, collected into EDTA-treated Vacutainer tubes. Ficoll-Paque density-gradient centrifugation was used to isolate PBMCs, with at least 6 million per sample. Trizol reagent was used to extract total RNA from PBMCs, with at least 6 micrograms per sample. The percentages of naive CD45RAhigh/CD27high T cells were determined by flow cytometry on a PBMC aliquot from every donor. Study-level results and caveats: Donor CMV infection status was unknown, potentially confounding age-related changes in expanded clonotypes. Estimates of total diversity based on one million sequenced T cells were regarded as lower bounds and as underestimates. Bulk unsorted PBMC profiling prevented conclusive comparison of naive and antigen-experienced compartments. The long-lived group showed more naive CD4+ T cells, fewer expanded clones and increased TCR diversity than the aged group, suggesting age selection. As age increased, observed TCR beta diversity per million T cells dropped in a roughly linear way, and a significant reduction was already evident by age 40. The percentage of naive T cells measured by flow cytometry correlated strongly with observed TCR beta diversity.

These same records also appear under a second study, on T cells of mothers and their children. As the second publication notes: The donors were nine systemically healthy Caucasian individuals, made up of three mothers and their six children. cDNA synthesis consumed the entire amount of extracted RNA, loaded at approximately 1.4 ug RNA in each 15 ul reaction. Sample barcodes and 2-4 random nucleotides were added via the M1S primer in the second PCR. Over 8 million TCR beta CDR3 reads were obtained for each mother, and approximately 2.9 million reads were obtained for each child. Thymic selection shapes the output of TCR recombination in a similar way in related and unrelated pairs, and inherited differences have a minor effect. Normalized repertoire overlap in related mother-child pairs was always slightly higher than in unrelated mother-child pairs, but the difference was never significant. Persistent microchimeric T cell clones were not detected, at a sensitivity of about 100 clones per million clonotypes. To look for features that set related mother-child pairs apart from unrelated individuals, the researchers ran deep NGS to compare the TCR beta repertoires of mothers and children. Mothers averaged about 40 +/- 4 years of age and children averaged about 12 +/- 4 years. Libraries were sequenced on Illumina HiSeq 2000 with 100+100 nt paired-end reads after adapter ligation with NEBNext reagents. To avoid cross-contamination, the mother libraries and the child libraries were prepared a month apart and sequenced in separate runs. Each donor had between roughly 450,000 and 2,300,000 distinct TCR beta clonotypes identified. Naive TCR beta clonotypes were estimated from low-frequency clonotypes matched to each donor's FACS-determined naive share, without sorting.

This sequence uses TRBV7-9 and TRBJ2-5, and TRBD1 aligns with 7 junction nucleotides. The sequenced material came from blood. The source of this sequence is a girl aged 2-10 years in good health. The CDR3 protein is CASSSLEDRAWETQYF. In nucleotide form, the sequence is TGTGCCAGCAGCTCACTAGAAGACAGGGCCTGGGAGACCCAGTACTTC.